Described below is a single TCR beta chain sequence and its context. The antigen remains undetermined. The sample belongs to a study of human T cells and chemical hapten exposure. Study overall: Donors were sensitized with 2% DPC on the upper inner arm. Whole-study results and caveats: The study found that DPC sensitization did not change TCRs above 1 in 1000 frequency.

TCRdb processed the RACE reads anew with MiXCR; each CDR3 protein has one entry. The sample contains 150,000 to 200,000 distinct CDR3 sequences, approximately 15% of which appear only once. The CDR3 extends over 15 amino acids. V lost 6 bases and J lost 7; bases outside the gene matches: 9. Germline V lookup: CDR1 ENHRY, CDR2 SYGVKD. As to time point: patch test 1, 2 weeks after DPC sensitization. Noted treatment: therapeutic diphenylcyclopropenone sensitization with weekly scalp DPC. People who gave samples had alopecia, were 18 to 70 years old, and were suitable for DPC. The clonotype comes from a woman aged 25-40 years with alopecia areata. Some clones in this sample may be carry-over from other donors' samples. The sample consisted of whole blood, taken in connection with sensitization to the hapten diphenylcyclopropenone (DPC). The chain employs TRBV10-3 and TRBJ2-1; 10 nucleotides line up with TRBD2. The CDR3 region has the DNA TGTGCCATCAGGACGGGACTAGCGACACTTAATGAGCAGTTCTTC. Amino acids: CAIRTGLATLNEQFF.